The source of this T cell receptor beta chain is a study of human T cells and chemical hapten exposure. Whole-study findings and limits: Relative to control repertoires, expanded TCRs gave rise to significantly more large CDR3 similarity clusters.

The library put unique molecular identifiers onto individual cDNA molecules. TCRdb re-called the RACE reads with MiXCR, one entry per CDR3 protein. The sample has under 45,000 distinct CDR3 sequences, 9% to 12% seen once. Stated time point: pre-sensitization, week 0. Treatment given: therapeutic diphenylcyclopropenone sensitization with weekly scalp DPC. Unfractionated whole blood yielded the extracted total RNA. Alopecia patients deemed DPC-suitable, aged 18 to 70, excluding pregnancy. Notes on this clonotype: Its antigen remains unknown.

Germline V gives CDR1 SGDLS, CDR2 YYNGEE. This CDR3 contains 14 residues. The ends were cut back, 4 bases at V and 4 bases at J, with 11 bases in the middle. The source material was whole blood, sampled in connection with sensitization to the hapten diphenylcyclopropenone (DPC). The chain combines TRBV9 with TRBJ2-2; D is undetermined. This TCR was sampled from a middle-aged man with alopecia areata. Some clones in this sample may be carry-over from other donors' samples. The CDR3 sequence: CASSPLVGTGELFF. The DNA for the CDR3 is TGTGCCAGCAGCCCCCTTGTGGGCACCGGGGAGCTGTTTTTT.